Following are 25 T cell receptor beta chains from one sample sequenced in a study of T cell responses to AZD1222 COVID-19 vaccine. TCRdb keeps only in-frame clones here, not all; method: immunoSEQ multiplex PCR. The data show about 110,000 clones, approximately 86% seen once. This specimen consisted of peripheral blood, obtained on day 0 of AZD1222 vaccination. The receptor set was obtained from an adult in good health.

CDR3 nucleotides: TGTGCCAGCAGTTCCCTGTTCACCTTC. This gives the protein CASSSLFTF. This chain joins TRBV12-3 or TRBV12-4 and TRBJ1-2, with D uncertain. The CDR3 runs to 9 residues. Trimming removed 4 bases from V and 13 bases from J, with 7 bases in between.

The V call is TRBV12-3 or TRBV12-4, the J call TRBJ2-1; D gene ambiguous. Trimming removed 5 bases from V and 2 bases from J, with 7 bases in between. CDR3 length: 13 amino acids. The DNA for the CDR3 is TGTGCCAGCAGTCCGCGAACCTACAATGAGCAGTTCTTC. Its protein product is CASSPRTYNEQFF.

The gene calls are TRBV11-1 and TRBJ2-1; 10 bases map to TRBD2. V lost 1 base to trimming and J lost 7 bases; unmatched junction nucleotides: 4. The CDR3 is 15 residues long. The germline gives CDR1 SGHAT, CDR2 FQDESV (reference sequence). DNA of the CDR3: TGTGCCAGCAGCTTAGGACTAGCGGGCGGGAATGAGCAGTTCTTC. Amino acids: CASSLGLAGGNEQFF. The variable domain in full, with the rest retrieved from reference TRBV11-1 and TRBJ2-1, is EAEVAQSPRYKITEKSQAVAFWCDPISGHATLYWYRQILGQGPELLVQFQDESVVDDSQLPKDRFSAERLKGVDSTLKIQPAELGDSAMYLCASSLGLAGGNEQFFGPGTRLTVL.

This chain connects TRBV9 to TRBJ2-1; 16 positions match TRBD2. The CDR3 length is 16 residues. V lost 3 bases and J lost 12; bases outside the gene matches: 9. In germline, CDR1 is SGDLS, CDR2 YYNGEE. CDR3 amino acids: CASSGQGTSGGAVQFF. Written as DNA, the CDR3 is TGTGCCAGCAGCGGGCAAGGGACTAGCGGGGGGGCGGTGCAGTTCTTC.

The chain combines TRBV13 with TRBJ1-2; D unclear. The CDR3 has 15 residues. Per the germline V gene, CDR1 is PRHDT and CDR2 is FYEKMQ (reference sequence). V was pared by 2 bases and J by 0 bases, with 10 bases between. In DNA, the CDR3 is TGTGCCAGCAGCTTATACACGGGTTCTAACTATGGCTACACCTTC. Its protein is CASSLYTGSNYGYTF.

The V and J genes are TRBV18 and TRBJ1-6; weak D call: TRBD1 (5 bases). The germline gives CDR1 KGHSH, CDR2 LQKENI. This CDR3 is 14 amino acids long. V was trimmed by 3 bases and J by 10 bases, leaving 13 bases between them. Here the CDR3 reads CASSPGRVGSPLHF. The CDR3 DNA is TGTGCCAGCTCACCGGGCAGGGTGGGGTCACCCCTCCACTTT.

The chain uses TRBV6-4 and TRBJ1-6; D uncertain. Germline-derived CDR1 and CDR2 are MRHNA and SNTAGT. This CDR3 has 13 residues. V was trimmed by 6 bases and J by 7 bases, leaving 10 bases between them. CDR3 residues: CASSSTENSPLHF. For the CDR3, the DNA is TGTGCCAGCAGCTCAACGGAAAATTCACCCCTCCACTTT.

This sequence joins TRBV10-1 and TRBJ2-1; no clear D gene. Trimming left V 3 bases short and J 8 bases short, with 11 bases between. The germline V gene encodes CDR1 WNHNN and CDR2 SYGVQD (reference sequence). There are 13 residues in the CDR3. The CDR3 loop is CASSDSGSDEQFF. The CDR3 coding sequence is TGCGCCAGCAGTGATTCCGGTTCCGATGAGCAGTTCTTC.

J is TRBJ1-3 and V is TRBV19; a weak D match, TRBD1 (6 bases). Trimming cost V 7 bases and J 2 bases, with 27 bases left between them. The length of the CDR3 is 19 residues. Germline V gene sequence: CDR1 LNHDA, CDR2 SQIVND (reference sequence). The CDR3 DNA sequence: TGTGCCAGTACCCCCCGGGTGGGGGCGTCTGAACCGCCTGGAAACACCATATATTTT. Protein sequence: CASTPRVGASEPPGNTIYF.

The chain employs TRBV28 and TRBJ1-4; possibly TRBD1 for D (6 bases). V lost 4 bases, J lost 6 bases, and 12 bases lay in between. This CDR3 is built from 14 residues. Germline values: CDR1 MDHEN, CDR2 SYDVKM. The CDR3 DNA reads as TGTGCCAGCAGTTCCCCACAGGGCTATGAAAAACTGTTTTTT. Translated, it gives CASSSPQGYEKLFF.

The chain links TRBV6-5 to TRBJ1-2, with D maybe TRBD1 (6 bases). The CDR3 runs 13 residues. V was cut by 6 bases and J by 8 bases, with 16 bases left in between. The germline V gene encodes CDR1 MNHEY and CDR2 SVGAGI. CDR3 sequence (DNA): TGTGCCAGCAGCCAGGACAGTGCGCGGGGCTACACCTTC. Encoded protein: CASSQDSARGYTF.

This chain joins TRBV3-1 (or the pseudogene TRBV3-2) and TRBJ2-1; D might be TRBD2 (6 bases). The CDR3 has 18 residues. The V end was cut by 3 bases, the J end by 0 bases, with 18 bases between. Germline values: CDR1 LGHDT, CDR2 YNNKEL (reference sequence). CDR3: CASSHRYSGEGSYNEQFF. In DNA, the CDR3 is TGTGCCAGCAGCCATAGGTATAGCGGCGAAGGCTCCTACAATGAGCAGTTCTTC.

The CDR3 DNA follows: TGCGCCAGCACCCAGATGGGGTTGGGCTACACCTTC. It translates to CASTQMGLGYTF. The chain carries TRBV10-2 and TRBJ1-2; D is ambiguous. The CDR3 length is 12 residues. The germline CDR1 and CDR2 sequences are WSHSY and SAAADI. V was trimmed by 7 bases and J by 8 bases, leaving 14 bases between them.

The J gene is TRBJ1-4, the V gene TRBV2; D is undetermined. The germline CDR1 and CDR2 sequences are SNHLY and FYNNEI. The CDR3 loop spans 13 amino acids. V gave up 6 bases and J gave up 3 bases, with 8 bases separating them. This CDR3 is CASRFTPNEKLFF. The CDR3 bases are TGTGCCAGCAGGTTCACCCCTAATGAAAAACTGTTTTTT.

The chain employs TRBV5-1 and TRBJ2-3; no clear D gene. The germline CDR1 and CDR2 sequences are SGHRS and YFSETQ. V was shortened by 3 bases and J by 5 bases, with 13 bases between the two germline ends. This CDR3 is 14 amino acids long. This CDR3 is CASSSVGDQDTQYF. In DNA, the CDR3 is TGCGCCAGCAGCTCGGTCGGAGACCAAGATACGCAGTATTTT.

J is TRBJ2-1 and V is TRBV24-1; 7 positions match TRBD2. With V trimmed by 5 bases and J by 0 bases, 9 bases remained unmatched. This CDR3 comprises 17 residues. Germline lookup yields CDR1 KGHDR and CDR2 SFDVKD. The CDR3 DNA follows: TGTGCCACCAGTGGTACCCTCGGGGGGATCTCCTACAATGAGCAGTTCTTC. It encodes CATSGTLGGISYNEQFF.

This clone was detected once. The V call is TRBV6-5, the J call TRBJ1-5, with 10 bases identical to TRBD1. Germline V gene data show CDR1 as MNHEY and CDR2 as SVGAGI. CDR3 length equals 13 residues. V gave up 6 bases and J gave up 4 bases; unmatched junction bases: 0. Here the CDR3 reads CASRGQGNQPQHF. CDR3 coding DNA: TGTGCCAGCAGGGGACAGGGGAATCAGCCCCAGCATTTT.

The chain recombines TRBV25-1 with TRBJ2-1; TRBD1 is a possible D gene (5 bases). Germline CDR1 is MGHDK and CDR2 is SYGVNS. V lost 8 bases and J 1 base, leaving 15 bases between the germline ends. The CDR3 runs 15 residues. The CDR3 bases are TGTGCCAGCCAGGGTGGGGCGAGATCCTACAATGAGCAGTTCTTC. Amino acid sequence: CASQGGARSYNEQFF.

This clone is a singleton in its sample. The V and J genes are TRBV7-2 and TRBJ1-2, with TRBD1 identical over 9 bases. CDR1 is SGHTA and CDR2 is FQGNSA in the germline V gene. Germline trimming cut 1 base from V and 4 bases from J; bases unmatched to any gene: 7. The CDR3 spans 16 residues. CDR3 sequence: CASSLVMDRGGYGYTF. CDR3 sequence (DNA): TGTGCCAGCAGCTTAGTAATGGACAGGGGCGGCTATGGCTACACCTTC.

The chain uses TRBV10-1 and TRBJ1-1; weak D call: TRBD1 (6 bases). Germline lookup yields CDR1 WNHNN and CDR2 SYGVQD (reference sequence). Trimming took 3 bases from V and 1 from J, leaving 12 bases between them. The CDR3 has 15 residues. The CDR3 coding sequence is TGCGCCAGCAGTGACGGGGCAGGGGCGAACACTGAAGCTTTCTTT. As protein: CASSDGAGANTEAFF.

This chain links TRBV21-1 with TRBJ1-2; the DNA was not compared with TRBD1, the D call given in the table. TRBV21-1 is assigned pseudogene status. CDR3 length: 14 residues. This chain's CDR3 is CASSSRGSGYGYTF. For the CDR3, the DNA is TGTGCCAGCAGCTCAAGGGGGAGTGGGTATGGCTACACCTTC.

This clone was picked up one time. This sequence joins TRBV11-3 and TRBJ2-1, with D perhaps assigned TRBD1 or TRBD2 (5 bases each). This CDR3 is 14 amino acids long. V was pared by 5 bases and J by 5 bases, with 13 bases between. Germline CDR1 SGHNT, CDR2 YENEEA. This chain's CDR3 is CASSQGRDHNEQFF. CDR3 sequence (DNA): TGTGCCAGCAGCCAAGGACGGGACCACAATGAGCAGTTCTTC.

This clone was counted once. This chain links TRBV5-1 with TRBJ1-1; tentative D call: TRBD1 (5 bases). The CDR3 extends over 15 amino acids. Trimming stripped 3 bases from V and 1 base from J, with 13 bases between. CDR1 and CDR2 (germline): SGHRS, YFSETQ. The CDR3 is CASSSGPGGNTEAFF. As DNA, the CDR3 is TGCGCCAGCAGCTCAGGGCCGGGTGGGAACACTGAAGCTTTCTTT.

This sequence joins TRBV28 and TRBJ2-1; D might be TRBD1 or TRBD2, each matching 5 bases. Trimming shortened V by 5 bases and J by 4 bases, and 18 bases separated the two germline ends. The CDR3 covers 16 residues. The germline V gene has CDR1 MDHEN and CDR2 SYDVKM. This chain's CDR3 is CASSTTGGTPYNEQFF. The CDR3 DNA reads TGTGCCAGCAGTACCACCGGTGGGACCCCATACAATGAGCAGTTCTTC. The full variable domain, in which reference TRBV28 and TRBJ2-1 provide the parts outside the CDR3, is DVKVTQSSRYLVKRTGEKVFLECVQDMDHENMFWYRQDPGLGLRLIYFSYDVKMKEKGDIPEGYSVSREKKERFSLILESASTNQTSMYLCASSTTGGTPYNEQFFGPGTRLTVL.

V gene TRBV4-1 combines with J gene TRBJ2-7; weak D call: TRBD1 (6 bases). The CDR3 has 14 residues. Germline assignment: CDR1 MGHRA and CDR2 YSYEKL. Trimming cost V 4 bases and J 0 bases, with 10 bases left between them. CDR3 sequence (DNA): TGCGCCAGCAGCCTCAGGGGCGTCTCCTACGAGCAGTACTTC. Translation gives CASSLRGVSYEQYF.